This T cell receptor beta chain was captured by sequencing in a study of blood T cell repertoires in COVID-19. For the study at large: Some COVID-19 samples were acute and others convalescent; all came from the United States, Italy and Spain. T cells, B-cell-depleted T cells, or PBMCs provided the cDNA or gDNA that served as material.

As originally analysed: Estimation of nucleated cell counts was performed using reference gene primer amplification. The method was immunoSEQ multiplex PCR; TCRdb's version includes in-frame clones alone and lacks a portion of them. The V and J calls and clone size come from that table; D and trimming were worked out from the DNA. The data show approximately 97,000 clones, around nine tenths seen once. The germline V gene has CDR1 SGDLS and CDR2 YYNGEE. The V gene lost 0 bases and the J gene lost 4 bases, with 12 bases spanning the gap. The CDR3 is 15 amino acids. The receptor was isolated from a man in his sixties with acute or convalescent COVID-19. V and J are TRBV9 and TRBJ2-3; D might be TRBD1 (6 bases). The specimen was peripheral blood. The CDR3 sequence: CASSVGGLAADTQYF. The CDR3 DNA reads TGTGCCAGCAGCGTAGGGGGGCTAGCAGCAGATACGCAGTATTTT.